The 21 T cell receptor beta chains given below trace back to one sample, sequenced in a study of cytomegalovirus exposure and HLA in healthy donors. Amplification used 60 Vbeta primers and 13 Jbeta primers. Assay: immunoSEQ multiplex PCR; the TCRdb copy retains only in-frame clones and omits some. The table shows 150,000 to 200,000 clones, with 78% occurring only once. Material: PBMCs. The receptors here all came from a female donor in good health and CMV-seronegative.

The chain uses TRBV7-6 and TRBJ2-3; 9 bases align to TRBD2. The CDR3 has 17 amino acids. J gave up 3 bases and V 1 base, and 8 bases lay outside the gene matches. In germline, CDR1 is SGHVS, CDR2 FNYEAQ. CDR3 in amino acids: CASSLEWAGGLTDTQYF. The CDR3 DNA sequence: TGTGCCAGCAGCTTAGAATGGGCGGGGGGGCTGACAGATACGCAGTATTTT. The entire variable domain, with the rest obtained from reference TRBV7-6 and TRBJ2-3, is as follows: GAGVSQSPRYKVTKRGQDVALRCDPISGHVSLYWYRQALGQGPEFLTYFNYEAQQDKSGLPNDRFSAERPEGSISTLTIQRTEQRDSAMYRCASSLEWAGGLTDTQYFGPGTRLTVL.

This chain uses TRBV7-9 with TRBJ1-1; perhaps TRBD1 as D (5 bases). Germline values: CDR1 SEHNR, CDR2 FQNEAQ (reference sequence). The CDR3 sequence is 15 residues long. Between the trimmed V and J ends, which lost 1 base and 0 bases, there was a span of 9 bases. CDR3 sequence reads: CASSLGQTMNTEAFF. The CDR3 DNA is TGTGCCAGCAGCTTAGGACAGACCATGAACACTGAAGCTTTCTTT.

This chain links TRBV6-1 with TRBJ2-7, with D tentatively TRBD2 (5 bases). Germline V lookup: CDR1 MNHNS, CDR2 SASEGT. Trimming removed 5 bases from V and 6 bases from J, with 8 bases in between. The CDR3 extends over 11 amino acids. CDR3 protein: CASSPRAEQYF. The CDR3 DNA follows: TGTGCCAGCAGTCCGAGGGCCGAGCAGTACTTC.

The chain carries TRBV28 and TRBJ2-7; D might be TRBD1 (5 bases). The germline V and J ends were trimmed by 6 bases and 5 bases, with 20 bases remaining between them. Germline V gives CDR1 MDHEN, CDR2 SYDVKM. The CDR3 sequence is 15 residues long. The CDR3 DNA follows: TGTGCCAGCAGCAGACTGGGGCCAGGTAGGAACGAGCAGTACTTC. It encodes CASSRLGPGRNEQYF.

This clone was detected only once. This chain connects TRBV10-3 to TRBJ1-5; 7 bases are shared with TRBD1. Losses at the gene ends were 0 bases for V and 1 base for J; bases not matched to a gene: 3. Per the germline V gene, CDR1 is ENHRY and CDR2 is SYGVKD. This CDR3 has 16 residues. CDR3 coding DNA: TGTGCCATCAGTGAGTCACCAGGGGGGAGCAATCAGCCCCAGCATTTT. It specifies CAISESPGGSNQPQHF.

The V gene is TRBV4-1, the J gene TRBJ2-1, with 7 bases aligning to TRBD1. V shed 2 bases, J shed 5 bases, and the junction held 6 bases outside the gene matches. Germline assignment: CDR1 MGHRA and CDR2 YSYEKL. The length of the CDR3 is 15 residues. CDR3 sequence: CASSQTGTADNEQFF. The CDR3 nucleotides read TGCGCCAGCAGCCAAACCGGGACAGCGGACAATGAGCAGTTCTTC.

The chain carries TRBV11-2 and TRBJ2-3; 7 bases are a match to TRBD1. The CDR3 contains 16 residues. Germline V gene lookup returns CDR1 SGHAT and CDR2 FQNNGV. J gave up 0 bases and V 3 bases, and 6 bases lay outside the gene matches. CDR3 sequence reads: CASSFTGATSTDTQYF. CDR3 in DNA: TGTGCCAGCAGCTTCACAGGGGCCACTAGCACAGATACGCAGTATTTT.

CDR3 amino acids: CASSTYRAGANVLTF. CDR3 DNA: TGTGCCAGCAGTACTTACAGGGCTGGGGCCAACGTCCTGACTTTC. The chain combines TRBV28 with TRBJ2-6; TRBD1 is a possible D gene (6 bases). CDR3 length equals 15 residues. Germline values: CDR1 MDHEN, CDR2 SYDVKM. V shed 5 bases and J shed 2 bases, with 10 bases lying between them.

This clone has more than one count but fewer than ten. The V call is TRBV18, the J call TRBJ2-7, with D perhaps matching TRBD2 (5 bases). The CDR3 has 14 residues. Trimming shortened V by 2 bases and J by 1 base, and 9 bases separated the two germline ends. Germline assignment: CDR1 KGHSH and CDR2 LQKENI. The CDR3 nucleotides are TGTGCCAGCTCACCAAGTTCGGGATCCTACGAGCAGTACTTC. As protein: CASSPSSGSYEQYF.

CDR3 loop: CAWSGTSGFYEQYF. The CDR3 bases are TGTGCCTGGAGCGGGACTAGCGGTTTCTACGAGCAGTACTTC. The J gene is TRBJ2-7, the V gene TRBV30, with 11 bases aligning to TRBD2. The CDR3 is 14 residues long. Germline CDR1 is GTSNPN and CDR2 is SVGIG (reference sequence). Trimming took 3 bases from V and 3 from J; bases not matched to a gene: 4.

The V and J genes are TRBV10-2 and TRBJ1-4, with unresolved D. Between the trimmed V and J ends, which lost 2 bases and 1 base, there was a span of 11 bases. The CDR3 extends over 16 amino acids. In germline, CDR1 is WSHSY, CDR2 SAAADI. CDR3 nucleotide sequence: TGCGCCAGCAGTGAGAGAGAGGCTTTAACTAATGAAAAACTGTTTTTT. Its protein is CASSEREALTNEKLFF.

V gene TRBV2 combines with J gene TRBJ2-5, with 9 bases aligning to TRBD1. The V segment lost 5 bases and the J segment 2 bases; nucleotides outside the gene matches: 3. Germline V CDR1 and CDR2: SNHLY, FYNNEI. The CDR3 has 14 residues. For the CDR3, the DNA is TGTGCCAGCAGTAGGGACAGGGATCAAGAGACCCAGTACTTC. Its translation: CASSRDRDQETQYF.

The gene calls are TRBV7-3 and TRBJ1-1; D is unresolved. The CDR3 covers 13 residues. The ends were cut back, 2 bases at V and 1 base at J, with 5 bases in the middle. Germline loops: CDR1 SGHTA, CDR2 FQGTGA. The CDR3 sequence: CASSLLGNTEAFF. The DNA of the CDR3 is TGTGCCAGCAGCTTACTAGGGAACACTGAAGCTTTCTTT.

A word on this clone: Other DNA sequences in this sample translate to the same CDR3. The V call is TRBV27, the J call TRBJ2-2; no definite D call. Germline V gene sequence: CDR1 MNHEY, CDR2 SMNVEV (reference sequence). Trimming removed 6 bases at V and 0 bases at J, with 5 bases between. The CDR3 is 13 amino acids. In DNA, the CDR3 is TGTGCCAGCAGCCCTGCGAACACCGGGGAGCTGTTTTTT. This codes for CASSPANTGELFF.

The V gene is TRBV7-9, the J gene TRBJ1-2; 10 bases match TRBD1. V shed 2 bases and J 9 bases; nucleotides not matched to a gene: 12. In germline, CDR1 is SEHNR, CDR2 FQNEAQ (reference sequence). The CDR3 has 16 amino acids. The CDR3, as DNA: TGTGCCAGCAGCTTATTACCGGGACAGGGGATTAATCGCTACACCTTC. It translates to CASSLLPGQGINRYTF.

This sequence joins TRBV18 and TRBJ2-7; a possible D gene is TRBD1 (6 bases). Germline V CDR1 and CDR2: KGHSH, LQKENI. This CDR3 region has 16 residues. V shed 3 bases and J shed 3 bases, with 18 bases lying between them. CDR3: CASSPFSRDNNYEQYF. CDR3 in DNA: TGTGCCAGCTCACCGTTCTCCCGGGACAATAACTACGAGCAGTACTTC.

This chain connects TRBV2 to TRBJ2-1, with D possibly matching TRBD1 (6 bases). Germline values: CDR1 SNHLY, CDR2 FYNNEI. The CDR3 sequence is 14 residues long. V lost 10 bases and J 7 bases, leaving 20 bases between the germline ends. The CDR3 spells CATASDRISNEQFF. Written as DNA, the CDR3 is TGTGCCACCGCCTCAGACAGGATAAGTAATGAGCAGTTCTTC.

Turning to this clone: The same CDR3 also results from other DNA sequences found in this sample. The rearrangement uses TRBV11-3 and TRBJ2-3; weak D call: TRBD1 (5 bases). This CDR3 spans 13 amino acids. V lost 2 bases, J lost 3 bases, and 6 bases lay in between. Germline CDR1 reads SGHNT; CDR2 reads YENEEA. CDR3 bases: TGTGCCAGCAGCTTACAGGGAACAGATACGCAGTATTTT. Its translation: CASSLQGTDTQYF. The full variable domain, completed using reference TRBV11-3 and TRBJ2-3, is EAGVVQSPRYKIIEKKQPVAFWCNPISGHNTLYWYLQNLGQGPELLIRYENEEAVDDSQLPKDRFSAERLKGVDSTLKIQPAELGDSAVYLCASSLQGTDTQYFGPGTRLTVL.

This chain uses TRBV10-2 with TRBJ1-1; D is uncertain. From germline, CDR1 is WSHSY and CDR2 SAAADI. V lost 0 bases, J lost 0 bases, and 8 bases lay in between. CDR3 length: 15 residues. For the CDR3, the DNA is TGCGCCAGCAGTGAGTCGAACCGGGTGAACACTGAAGCTTTCTTT. This gives the protein CASSESNRVNTEAFF.

The gene calls are TRBV29-1 and TRBJ2-3; 8 nucleotides agree with TRBD2. This CDR3 has 19 amino acids. The junction had 20 bases not matched to a gene; V was cut back by 0 bases and J by 6 bases. Germline lookup yields CDR1 SQVTM and CDR2 ANQGSEA. The CDR3 DNA sequence: TGCAGCGTTGAAGATGGCCCTCCCTACTCGGGGGGGGGCGGGGATACGCAGTATTTT. It specifies CSVEDGPPYSGGGGDTQYF.

The chain combines TRBV6-5 with TRBJ2-1, with 14 bases that match TRBD2. V trimming: 6 bases; J trimming: 6 bases; junction bases outside the gene matches: 4. CDR3 length equals 15 residues. In germline, CDR1 is MNHEY, CDR2 SVGAGI. CDR3 nucleotides: TGTGCCAGCAGACCCGGGACTAGCGGGGGCAATGAGCAGTTCTTC. Protein product: CASRPGTSGGNEQFF.